This T cell receptor (beta chain) was retrieved from a study of PD-1 blockade in classical Hodgkin lymphoma. Study context: Patients had nivolumab dosed at 3 mg/kg, delivered intravenously every 2 weeks.

Assay used: immunoSEQ multiplex PCR; TCRdb lists only in-frame clones, some missing. The sample yields about 40,000 clones, 80% to 90% seen once. Germline lookup yields CDR1 LNHNV and CDR2 YYDKDF (reference sequence). This CDR3 contains 16 residues. Trimming took off 1 base at V and 3 bases at J, with 15 bases between the two ends. Every patient had relapsed following autologous stem cell transplantation, and cohorts differed in brentuximab vedotin exposure. This chain connects TRBV15 to TRBJ1-1, with D possibly being TRBD1 (6 bases). This sample comprised peripheral blood mononuclear cells (PBMCs), obtained at baseline. The source is a human donor with classical Hodgkin lymphoma. The CDR3 sequence: CATSRVGGSLDTEAFF. Here the CDR3 DNA reads TGTGCCACCAGCAGAGTTGGGGGCTCGTTGGACACTGAAGCTTTCTTT.